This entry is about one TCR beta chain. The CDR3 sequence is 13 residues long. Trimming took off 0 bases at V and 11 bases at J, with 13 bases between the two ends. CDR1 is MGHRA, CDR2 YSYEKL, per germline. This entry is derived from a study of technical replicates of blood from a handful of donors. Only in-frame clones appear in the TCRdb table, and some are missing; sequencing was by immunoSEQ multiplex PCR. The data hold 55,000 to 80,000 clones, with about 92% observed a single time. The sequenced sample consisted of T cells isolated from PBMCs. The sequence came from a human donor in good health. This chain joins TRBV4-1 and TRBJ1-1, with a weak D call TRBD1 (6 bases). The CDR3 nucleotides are TGCGCCAGCAGCCAAGATCAGGGGCGGGGGGCTTTCTTT. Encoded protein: CASSQDQGRGAFF.